The source of this T cell receptor (beta chain) is a study of blood T cell repertoires in COVID-19 (dated by TCRdb to about 2020). About the study as a whole: Samples from collaborators originated in the United States, Italy and Spain and spanned both the acute and convalescent phases of COVID-19. The samples were drawn from two sources: the first 160 participants of the ongoing ImmuneRACE study, and 1,000 to 1,500 subjects contributed by 6 global collaborators. HLA class I and class II types, where available, came from metadata supplied by the sample provider rather than from assay-based typing. Nearly every sample came with metadata listing a de-identified subject ID, COVID-19 status, age in years and sex. The repertoires were made available in a free public database intended to serve as a resource for research on the immune response to SARS-CoV-2. The material from the prospective study consisted of cDNA or gDNA derived from T cells, B-cell-depleted T cells, or PBMCs. Subjects who had been exposed to COVID-19, were actively infected with it, or had recovered from it provided the deeply sampled blood TCRbeta repertoires that made up the dataset. The paper as a whole reports these results and caveats: How much clinical and demographic metadata was included differed by source and by participant, and the metadata was provided uncurated.

TCRbeta CDR3 regions were amplified from genomic DNA by means of the immunoSEQ Assay, a bias-controlled multiplex PCR. The authors processed their data as follows. The number of nucleated cells in each sample was estimated from the amplification of reference gene primers within the assay. To quantify the absolute abundance of each unique TCRbeta CDR3 rearrangement, sequence reads were collapsed and filtered. For each sample, productive Simpson clonality was calculated by taking the square root of Simpson's diversity index across productive rearrangements. TCRdb obtained this table from immuneACCESS and retained in-frame rearrangements with V and J assigned. These tables miss some clones; where compared with another copy, unresolved V genes account for less than half of the shortfall, and the remainder is unexplained. V, J and clone size are taken as reported in that table, and D and trimming were inferred from the DNA itself. The sample profile shows around 130,000 clones; around 87% of them were found once. Of the sample, 5.4% falls within the top ten clones.

From the cysteine up to the phenylalanine, the CDR3 has a length of 10 residues. Only the CDR3 DNA is retained, 30 bases long and in frame from the first base. Via the germline V gene (reference sequence), CDR1 is GTSNPN and CDR2 SVGIG. Deletion took 8 bases off V and 4 bases off J, with a span of 6 bases between the germline ends. Worth noting for this clone: This clone's antigen is unknown. No base-level quality is on record; no much larger clone is a single base apart.

Whole blood was collected in K2EDTA tubes by collaborating institutions according to the institutions' own protocols. For TCRbeta analysis, collaborators shipped samples in one of three forms: frozen whole blood, isolated PBMCs, or DNA extracted from either of those sample types. The sequenced material came from peripheral blood. The V and J segments used are TRBV30 and TRBJ2-1; the D segment cannot be called with confidence. The sequence came from a human donor in a cohort sampled during active COVID-19. The CDR3 here reads CALGYNEQFF. In nucleotide form, the sequence is TGTGCCCTCGGGTACAATGAGCAGTTCTTC.